This record looks at one T cell receptor beta chain sequence and its context. Antigen: not known. CDR1 is SGHAT and CDR2 is FQNNGV in the germline V gene. J was trimmed by 4 bases and V by 4 bases; bases with no gene match: 2. The CDR3 runs 14 residues. This sample stems from a study of cytomegalovirus exposure and HLA in healthy donors. Study at large: An earlier analysis found roughly 100 million unique TCR beta sequences from approximately 170 million T cells. Study results and caveats: Segments of the TCR beta V type were, in most cases, productive about 90% or about 30% of the time in an earlier analysis. In vitro, three CMV-associated chains proved specific for CMV antigens.

In the PCR, 60 Vbeta and 13 Jbeta primers were used. Profiling relied on immunoSEQ multiplex PCR, and the TCRdb table lists in-frame clones only, not all of them. This table has some 200,000 clones, 82% appearing once. This TCR came from a woman aged 18-29 years in good health and CMV-seronegative. Sequencing input: PBMCs. This chain connects TRBV11-2 to TRBJ1-5, with 9 bases fitting TRBD1. DNA for the CDR3: TGTGCCAGCAGCTCCGGACAGGGGAATCAGCCCCAGCATTTT. As protein: CASSSGQGNQPQHF.